These 5 T cell receptor beta chains originate from one sample sequenced in a study of T cell changes during pregnancy in multiple sclerosis. Libraries were prepared by immunoSEQ multiplex PCR; TCRdb keeps only in-frame clonotypes and omits some of them. In the table there are around 38,000 clones, around 92% of which are singletons. The sample consisted of CD8+ T cells from peripheral blood mononuclear cells, taken in the second trimester of pregnancy. The receptor source for this set is a female donor with multiple sclerosis, enrolled in a pregnancy study.

V and J are TRBV10-1 and TRBJ2-7; D remains unclear. CDR3 length equals 13 residues. CDR1 is WNHNN and CDR2 is SYGVQD in the germline V gene (reference sequence). V lost 4 bases and J lost 6, with 13 bases in between. Here the CDR3 DNA reads TGCGCCAGCAGTGGGGCCCGATACCTCGAGCAGTACTTC. Amino acids: CASSGARYLEQYF.

V usage is TRBV7-9 and J usage is TRBJ2-5, with D uncertain. This CDR3 is 16 amino acids long. Germline V gene sequence: CDR1 SEHNR, CDR2 FQNEAQ (reference sequence). The V gene lost 5 bases and the J gene lost 3 bases, with 19 bases spanning the gap. DNA for the CDR3: TGTGCCAGCAGCGGCTTGGAGTGGGTATTAGAAGAGACCCAGTACTTC. Amino acids: CASSGLEWVLEETQYF.

CDR3 loop: CASSLGGRGSEPQHF. The CDR3 bases are TGTGCCAGCAGTTTAGGAGGTCGGGGGTCGGAGCCCCAGCATTTT. The V gene is TRBV27, the J gene TRBJ1-5, with D maybe TRBD1 (5 bases). CDR1 is MNHEY, CDR2 SMNVEV, per germline (reference sequence). This CDR3 comprises 15 residues. Deletions cut 2 bases from V and 8 bases from J, with 16 bases between.

The V gene is TRBV9, the J gene TRBJ2-5, with a tentative D call TRBD1 (6 bases). V dropped 3 bases and J dropped 2 bases, with 17 bases sitting between them. The CDR3 consists of 16 residues. Germline V lookup: CDR1 SGDLS, CDR2 YYNGEE. CDR3 loop: CASSDPRTDRQETQYF. CDR3 coding DNA: TGTGCCAGCAGCGACCCACGGACAGACCGACAAGAGACCCAGTACTTC.

The rearrangement uses TRBV6-1 and TRBJ1-1; 10 positions agree with TRBD1. Germline CDR1 is MNHNS and CDR2 is SASEGT. J was trimmed by 2 bases and V by 3 bases; bases with no gene match: 9. This CDR3 is 17 amino acids long. In nucleotides, the CDR3 is TGTGCCAGCAGTGACCCTCCGGGACAGGGGAAAAACACTGAAGCTTTCTTT. This translates into CASSDPPGQGKNTEAFF.